The rows below give T cell receptor beta chains drawn from one sample of a study of OX40 agonist ivuxolimab in advanced cancers. Profiled with immunoSEQ multiplex PCR; TCRdb holds only in-frame clones, not every one. The sample records tens of thousands of clones, about 89% being singletons. This sample comprised CD4+ or CD8+ T cells sorted from blood, obtained in a trial of the OX40 agonist ivuxolimab. The receptors originated from an adult with an advanced solid tumor such as melanoma, head and neck, liver or kidney cancer. The CDR3 runs from the conserved cysteine through the conserved F or W. The order of the fields is clone size, J gene, V gene, D gene, CDR3 protein, CDR3 DNA. The D gene is left open where the match is weak. Clone size appears in some rows only: once, few, many, or a class for an expanded clone.

size: .; J: TRBJ2-3; V: TRBV6-1; D: TRBD1; CDR3: CASSEVTRSGTGGRDTQYF; DNA: TGTGCCAGCAGTGAAGTCACGAGATCCGGGACAGGGGGCCGAGATACGCAGTATTTT
size: .; J: TRBJ1-1; V: TRBV9; D: .; CDR3: CASSVGVVNTEAFF; DNA: TGTGCCAGCAGCGTAGGAGTTGTAAACACTGAAGCTTTCTTT
size: .; J: TRBJ1-1; V: TRBV2; D: .; CDR3: CASSEQTMNTEAFF; DNA: TGTGCCAGCAGTGAACAGACGATGAACACTGAAGCTTTCTTT
size: .; J: TRBJ1-2; V: TRBV10-3; D: .; CDR3: CAISGVGSSYGYTF; DNA: TGTGCCATCAGCGGGGTTGGTAGTTCCTATGGCTACACCTTC
size: .; J: TRBJ2-3; V: TRBV7-9; D: .; CDR3: CASRTIGGAADTQYF; DNA: TGTGCCAGCAGGACCATAGGGGGGGCCGCAGATACGCAGTATTTT
size: .; J: TRBJ2-5; V: TRBV11-3; D: TRBD1; CDR3: CASSLRPGTAGEETQYF; DNA: TGTGCCAGCAGCTTAAGGCCCGGGACAGCAGGGGAAGAGACCCAGTACTTC
size: .; J: TRBJ2-7; V: TRBV18; D: .; CDR3: CASSPPSSPSEQYF; DNA: TGTGCCAGCTCACCACCGTCTAGCCCCTCCGAGCAGTACTTC
size: .; J: TRBJ2-7; V: TRBV6-5; D: TRBD2; CDR3: CASWAGGHRYEQYF; DNA: TGTGCCAGCTGGGCGGGAGGCCACCGCTACGAGCAGTACTTC
size: .; J: TRBJ1-6; V: TRBV11-2; D: TRBD1; CDR3: CASSRKGQGLNSPLHF; DNA: TGTGCCAGCAGCAGAAAAGGACAGGGGCTAAATTCACCCCTCCACTTT
size: once; J: TRBJ2-1; V: TRBV19; D: TRBD2; CDR3: CASSKTTSAVYNEQFF; DNA: TGTGCCAGTAGTAAAACGACTAGCGCAGTCTACAATGAGCAGTTCTTC
size: .; J: TRBJ2-1; V: TRBV6-5; D: .; CDR3: CASSYSRAHQQFF; DNA: TGTGCCAGCAGTTACTCGAGGGCCCACCAGCAGTTCTTC
size: .; J: TRBJ1-1; V: TRBV10-3; D: .; CDR3: CAITGQGRSEAFF; DNA: TGTGCCATCACGGGGCAGGGGAGGAGTGAAGCTTTCTTT
size: .; J: TRBJ2-2; V: TRBV10-3; D: .; CDR3: CAITPGTRGTGELFF; DNA: TGTGCCATCACCCCCGGGACAAGAGGAACCGGGGAGCTGTTTTTT
size: .; J: TRBJ2-7; V: TRBV5-1; D: TRBD1; CDR3: CASSFQGDTDSRF; DNA: TGCGCCAGCAGCTTCCAGGGGGACACGGACTCACGCTTC
size: .; J: TRBJ1-4; V: TRBV19; D: TRBD1; CDR3: CASTGTGISEKLFF; DNA: TGTGCCAGTACCGGGACAGGTATTAGTGAAAAACTGTTTTTT
size: .; J: TRBJ2-7; V: TRBV6-1; D: TRBD2; CDR3: CASSQLAGVTYEQYF; DNA: TGTGCCAGCAGTCAACTAGCGGGAGTCACCTACGAGCAGTACTTC
size: .; J: TRBJ2-7; V: TRBV21-1; D: .; CDR3: CASSKPVGGSSYEQYF; DNA: TGTGCCAGCAGCAAACCGGTGGGAGGGAGCTCCTACGAGCAGTACTTC
size: .; J: TRBJ1-1; V: TRBV18; D: .; CDR3: CASSPSEGIRNTEAFF; DNA: TGTGCCAGCTCACCATCTGAAGGGATACGGAACACTGAAGCTTTCTTT